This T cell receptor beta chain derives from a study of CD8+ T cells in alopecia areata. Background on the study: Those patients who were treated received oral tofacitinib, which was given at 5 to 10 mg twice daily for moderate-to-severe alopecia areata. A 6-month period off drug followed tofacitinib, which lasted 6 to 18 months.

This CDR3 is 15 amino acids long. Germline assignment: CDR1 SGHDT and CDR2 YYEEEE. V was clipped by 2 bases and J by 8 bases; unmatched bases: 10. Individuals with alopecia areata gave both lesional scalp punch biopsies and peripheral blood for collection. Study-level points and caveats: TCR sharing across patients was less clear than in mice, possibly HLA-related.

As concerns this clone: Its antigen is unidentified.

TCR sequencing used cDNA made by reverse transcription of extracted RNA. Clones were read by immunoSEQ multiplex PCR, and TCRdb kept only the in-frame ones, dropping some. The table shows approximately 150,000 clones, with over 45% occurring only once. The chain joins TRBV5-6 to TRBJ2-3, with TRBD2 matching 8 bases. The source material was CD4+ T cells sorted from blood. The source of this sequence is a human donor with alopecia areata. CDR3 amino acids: CASSFSTAGAGTQYF. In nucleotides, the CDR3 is TGTGCCAGCAGCTTTTCTACAGCGGGAGCGGGTACGCAGTATTTT. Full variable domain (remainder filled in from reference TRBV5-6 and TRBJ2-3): DAGVTQSPTHLIKTRGQQVTLRCSPKSGHDTVSWYQQALGQGPQFIFQYYEEEERQRGNFPDRFSGHQFPNYSSELNVNALLLGDSALYLCASSFSTAGAGTQYFGPGTRLTVL.